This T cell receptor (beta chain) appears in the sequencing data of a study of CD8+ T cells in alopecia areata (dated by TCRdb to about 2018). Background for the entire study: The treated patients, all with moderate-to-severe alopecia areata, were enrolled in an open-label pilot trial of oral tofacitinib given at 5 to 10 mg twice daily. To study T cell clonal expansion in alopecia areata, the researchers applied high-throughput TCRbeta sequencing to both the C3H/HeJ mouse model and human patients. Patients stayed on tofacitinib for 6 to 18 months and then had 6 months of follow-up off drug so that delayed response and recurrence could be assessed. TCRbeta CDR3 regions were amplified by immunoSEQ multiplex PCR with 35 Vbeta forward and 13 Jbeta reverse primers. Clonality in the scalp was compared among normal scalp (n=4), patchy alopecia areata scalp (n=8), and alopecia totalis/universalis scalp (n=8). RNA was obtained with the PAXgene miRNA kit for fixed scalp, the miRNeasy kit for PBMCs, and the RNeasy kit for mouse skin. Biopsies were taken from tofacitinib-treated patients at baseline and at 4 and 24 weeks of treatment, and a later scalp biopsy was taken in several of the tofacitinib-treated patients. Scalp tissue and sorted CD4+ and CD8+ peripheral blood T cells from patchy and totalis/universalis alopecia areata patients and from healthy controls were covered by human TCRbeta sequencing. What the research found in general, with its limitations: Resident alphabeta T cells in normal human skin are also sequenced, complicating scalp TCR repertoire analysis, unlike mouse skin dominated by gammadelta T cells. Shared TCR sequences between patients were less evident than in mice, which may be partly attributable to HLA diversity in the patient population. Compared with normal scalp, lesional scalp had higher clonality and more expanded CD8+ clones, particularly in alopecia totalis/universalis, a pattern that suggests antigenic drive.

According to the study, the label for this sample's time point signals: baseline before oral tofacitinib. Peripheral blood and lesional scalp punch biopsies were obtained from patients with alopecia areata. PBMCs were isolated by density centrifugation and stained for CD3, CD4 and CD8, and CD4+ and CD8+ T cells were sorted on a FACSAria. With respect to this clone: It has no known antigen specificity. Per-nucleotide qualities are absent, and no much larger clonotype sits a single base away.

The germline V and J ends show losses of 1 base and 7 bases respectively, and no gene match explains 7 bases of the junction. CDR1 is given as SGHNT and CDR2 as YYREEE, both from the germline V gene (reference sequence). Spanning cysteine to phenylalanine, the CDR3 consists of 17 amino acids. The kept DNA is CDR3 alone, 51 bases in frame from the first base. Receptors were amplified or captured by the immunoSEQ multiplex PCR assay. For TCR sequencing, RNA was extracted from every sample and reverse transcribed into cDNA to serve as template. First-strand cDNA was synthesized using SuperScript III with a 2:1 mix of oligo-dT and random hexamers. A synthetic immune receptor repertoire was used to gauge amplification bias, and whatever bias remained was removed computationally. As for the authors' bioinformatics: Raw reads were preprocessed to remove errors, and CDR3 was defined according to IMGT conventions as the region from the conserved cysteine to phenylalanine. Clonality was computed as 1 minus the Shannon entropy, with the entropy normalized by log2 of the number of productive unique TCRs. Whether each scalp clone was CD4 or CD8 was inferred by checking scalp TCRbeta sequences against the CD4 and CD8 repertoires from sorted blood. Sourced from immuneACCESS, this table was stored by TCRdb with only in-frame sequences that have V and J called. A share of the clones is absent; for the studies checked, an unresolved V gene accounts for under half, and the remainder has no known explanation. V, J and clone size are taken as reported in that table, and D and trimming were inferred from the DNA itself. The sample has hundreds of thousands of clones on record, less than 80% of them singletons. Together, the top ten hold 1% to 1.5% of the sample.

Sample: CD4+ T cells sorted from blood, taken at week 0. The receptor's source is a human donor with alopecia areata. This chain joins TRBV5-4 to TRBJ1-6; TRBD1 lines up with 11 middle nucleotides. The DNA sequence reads TGTGCCAGCAGCTTGTATGCCCGGACAGGGGGCAATTCACCCCTCCACTTT. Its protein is CASSLYARTGGNSPLHF. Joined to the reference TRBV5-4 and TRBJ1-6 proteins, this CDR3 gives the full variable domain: ETGVTQSPTHLIKTRGQQVTLRCSSQSGHNTVSWYQQALGQGPQFIFQYYREEENGRGNFPPRFSGLQFPNYSSELNVNALELDDSALYLCASSLYARTGGNSPLHFGNGTRLTVT.